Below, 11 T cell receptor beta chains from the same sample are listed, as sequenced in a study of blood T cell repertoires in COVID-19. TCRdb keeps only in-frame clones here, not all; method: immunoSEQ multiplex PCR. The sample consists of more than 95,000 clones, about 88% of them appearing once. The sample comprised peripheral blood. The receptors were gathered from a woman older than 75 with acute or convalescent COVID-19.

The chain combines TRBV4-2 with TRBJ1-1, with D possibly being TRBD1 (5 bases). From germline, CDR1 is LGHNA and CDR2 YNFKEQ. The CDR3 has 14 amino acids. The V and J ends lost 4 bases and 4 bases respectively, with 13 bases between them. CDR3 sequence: CASSLPAGGTEAFF. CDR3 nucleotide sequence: TGTGCCAGCAGCCTTCCCGCGGGGGGCACTGAAGCTTTCTTT.

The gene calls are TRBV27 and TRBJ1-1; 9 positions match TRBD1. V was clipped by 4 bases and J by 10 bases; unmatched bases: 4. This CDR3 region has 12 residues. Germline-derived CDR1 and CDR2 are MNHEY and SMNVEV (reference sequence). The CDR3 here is CASSSRQGVAFF. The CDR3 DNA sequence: TGTGCCAGCAGTTCTCGACAGGGGGTAGCTTTCTTT.

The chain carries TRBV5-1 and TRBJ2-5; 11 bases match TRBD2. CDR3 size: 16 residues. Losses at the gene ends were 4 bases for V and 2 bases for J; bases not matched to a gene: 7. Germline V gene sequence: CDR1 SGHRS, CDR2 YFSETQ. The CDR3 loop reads CASSPGTSGAQETQYF. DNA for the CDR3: TGCGCCAGCAGCCCCGGGACTAGCGGTGCTCAAGAGACCCAGTACTTC. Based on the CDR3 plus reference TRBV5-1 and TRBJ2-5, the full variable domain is KAGVTQTPRYLIKTRGQQVTLSCSPISGHRSVSWYQQTPGQGLQFLFEYFSETQRNKGNFPGRFSGRQFSNSRSEMNVSTLELGDSALYLCASSPGTSGAQETQYFGPGTRLLVL.

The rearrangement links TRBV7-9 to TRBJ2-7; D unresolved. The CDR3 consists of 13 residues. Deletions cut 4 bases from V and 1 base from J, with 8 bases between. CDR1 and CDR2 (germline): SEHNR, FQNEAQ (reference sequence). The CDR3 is CASSSRLSYEQYF. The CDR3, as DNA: TGTGCCAGCAGCTCCAGGTTGTCCTACGAGCAGTACTTC.

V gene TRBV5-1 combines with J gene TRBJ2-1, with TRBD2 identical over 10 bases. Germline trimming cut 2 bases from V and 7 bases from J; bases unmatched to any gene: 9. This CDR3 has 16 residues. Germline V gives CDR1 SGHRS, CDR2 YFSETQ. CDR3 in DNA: TGCGCCAGCAGCTTCGAAGGAGCGGGAGGGCCAAATGAGCAGTTCTTC. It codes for CASSFEGAGGPNEQFF.

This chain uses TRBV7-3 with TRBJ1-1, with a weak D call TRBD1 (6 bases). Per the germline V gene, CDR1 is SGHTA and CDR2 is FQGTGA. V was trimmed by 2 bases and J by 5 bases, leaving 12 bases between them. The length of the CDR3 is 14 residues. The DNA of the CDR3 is TGTGCCAGCAGCTTATACGGCAGGGGTACTGAAGCTTTCTTT. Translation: CASSLYGRGTEAFF.

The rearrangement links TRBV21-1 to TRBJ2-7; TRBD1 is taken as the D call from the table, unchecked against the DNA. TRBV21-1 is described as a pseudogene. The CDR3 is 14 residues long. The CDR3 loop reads CASTQGGREDEQYF. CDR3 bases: TGTGCCAGCACCCAAGGGGGTCGAGAGGATGAGCAGTACTTC.

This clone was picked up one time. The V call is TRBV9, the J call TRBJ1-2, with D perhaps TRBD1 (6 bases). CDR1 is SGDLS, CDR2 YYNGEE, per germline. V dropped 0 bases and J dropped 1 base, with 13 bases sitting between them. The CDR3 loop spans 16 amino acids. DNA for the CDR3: TGTGCCAGCAGCGTAGGAACAGGGAACTATAACTATGGCTACACCTTC. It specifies CASSVGTGNYNYGYTF.

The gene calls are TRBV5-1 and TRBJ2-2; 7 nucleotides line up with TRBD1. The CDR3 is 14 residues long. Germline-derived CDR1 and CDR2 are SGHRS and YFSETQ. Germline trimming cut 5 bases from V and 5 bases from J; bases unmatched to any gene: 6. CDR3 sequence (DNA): TGCGCCAGCAGGGCCACAGGGGAAACCGGGGAGCTGTTTTTT. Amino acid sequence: CASRATGETGELFF.

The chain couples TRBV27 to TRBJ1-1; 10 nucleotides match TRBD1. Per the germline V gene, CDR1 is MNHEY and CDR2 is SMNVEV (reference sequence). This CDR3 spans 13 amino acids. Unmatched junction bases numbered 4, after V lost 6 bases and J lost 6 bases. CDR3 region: CASRPGQGPEAFF. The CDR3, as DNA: TGTGCCAGCAGACCGGGACAGGGGCCTGAAGCTTTCTTT.

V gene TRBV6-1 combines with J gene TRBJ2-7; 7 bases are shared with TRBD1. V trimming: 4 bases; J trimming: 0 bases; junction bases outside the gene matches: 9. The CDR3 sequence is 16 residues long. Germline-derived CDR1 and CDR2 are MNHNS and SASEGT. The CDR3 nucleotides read TGTGCCAGCAGTGCACAAGGGGGCGTCCGCTCCTACGAGCAGTACTTC. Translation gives CASSAQGGVRSYEQYF.